These 8 T cell receptor beta chains originate from one sample sequenced in a study of CD8+ T cells in alopecia areata. Extraction and reverse transcription of RNA yielded cDNA as the sequencing template. Only in-frame clones appear in the TCRdb table, and some are missing; sequencing was by immunoSEQ multiplex PCR. The table includes roughly 220,000 clones, around 65% detected once. Treatment described: oral pan-JAK inhibitor, 5-10 mg twice daily. The sequencing used CD4+ T cells sorted from blood, collected around week 44, from a patient treated with tofacitinib. The receptors here all came from a human donor with alopecia areata.

The chain's CDR3 is CASSANRINTGELFF. The DNA of the CDR3 is TGTGCCAGCAGCGCGAACAGGATCAACACCGGGGAGCTGTTTTTT. The gene calls are TRBV2 and TRBJ2-2; a possible D gene is TRBD1 (5 bases). Germline V gene lookup returns CDR1 SNHLY and CDR2 FYNNEI. The CDR3 contains 15 residues. Deletions cut 6 bases from V and 2 bases from J, with 13 bases between. The full variable domain, rest sourced from reference TRBV2 and TRBJ2-2, is EPEVTQTPSHQVTQMGQEVILRCVPISNHLYFYWYRQILGQKVEFLVSFYNNEISEKSEIFDDQFSVERPDGSNFTLKIRSTKLEDSAMYFCASSANRINTGELFFGEGSRLTVL.

This clone was observed once. The rearrangement links TRBV4-3 to TRBJ2-5, with D perhaps matching TRBD2 (5 bases). This CDR3 has 14 amino acids. Between the trimmed V and J ends, which lost 1 base and 4 bases, there was a span of 10 bases. The germline V gene has CDR1 LGHNA and CDR2 YSLEER. The CDR3 DNA is TGCGCCAGCAGCCAAGTACTGGGAGTAGAGACCCAGTACTTC. This sequence encodes CASSQVLGVETQYF.

This clone has only a few counts. V and J are TRBV6-6 and TRBJ2-2; D gene uncertain. CDR3 length: 13 residues. V lost 5 bases and J lost 6, with 10 bases in between. The germline gives CDR1 MNHNY, CDR2 SVGAGI (reference sequence). The CDR3 is CASSAARAGELFF. CDR3 DNA: TGTGCCAGCAGTGCCGCCCGCGCCGGGGAGCTGTTTTTT.

The chain uses TRBV19 and TRBJ2-1; D could derive from TRBD1 or TRBD2 (5 bases each). Germline V gene data show CDR1 as LNHDA and CDR2 as SQIVND (reference sequence). Trimming shortened V by 8 bases and J by 11 bases, and 13 bases separated the two germline ends. This CDR3 comprises 11 residues. As DNA, the CDR3 is TGTGCCAGTTCCGATGGGGGTAAGCAGTTCTTC. It translates to CASSDGGKQFF.

The chain has TRBV14 and TRBJ1-1, with a possible D match to TRBD1 (6 bases). The ends were cut back, 4 bases at V and 5 bases at J, with 14 bases in the middle. Germline CDR1 is SGHDN and CDR2 is FVKESK. The CDR3 is 14 residues long. CDR3 coding DNA: TGTGCCAGCAGCCCACGGGACATCTGGACTGAAGCTTTCTTT. Amino acids: CASSPRDIWTEAFF.

This clone was seen more than once but under ten times. The V and J genes are TRBV10-3 and TRBJ2-5, with 9 bases identical to TRBD2. After removal of 5 bases from V and 5 bases from J, the junction contained 15 bases not matched to a gene. Germline-derived CDR1 and CDR2 are ENHRY and SYGVKD. The CDR3 contains 17 residues. CDR3 amino acids: CAISRLAASSNPETQYF. In nucleotides, the CDR3 is TGTGCCATCAGTCGACTAGCGGCCTCATCTAATCCGGAGACCCAGTACTTC.

This clone was picked up a small number of times. The chain recombines TRBV11-3 with TRBJ2-7; no clear D. This CDR3 comprises 13 residues. V was pared by 8 bases and J by 3 bases, with 14 bases between. The germline CDR1 and CDR2 sequences are SGHNT and YENEEA. CDR3 in amino acids: CASGVDVIYEQYF. The CDR3 region has the DNA TGTGCCAGCGGTGTAGACGTTATCTACGAGCAGTACTTC.

The chain carries TRBV7-2 and TRBJ1-2, with D uncertain. This CDR3 has 14 residues. The ends were cut back, 1 base at V and 5 bases at J, with 11 bases in the middle. CDR1 and CDR2 from the germline V gene are SGHTA and FQGNSA. CDR3 nucleotides: TGTGCCAGCAGCTTAGAGGCCAGATGGTATGGCTACACCTTC. Amino acids: CASSLEARWYGYTF.